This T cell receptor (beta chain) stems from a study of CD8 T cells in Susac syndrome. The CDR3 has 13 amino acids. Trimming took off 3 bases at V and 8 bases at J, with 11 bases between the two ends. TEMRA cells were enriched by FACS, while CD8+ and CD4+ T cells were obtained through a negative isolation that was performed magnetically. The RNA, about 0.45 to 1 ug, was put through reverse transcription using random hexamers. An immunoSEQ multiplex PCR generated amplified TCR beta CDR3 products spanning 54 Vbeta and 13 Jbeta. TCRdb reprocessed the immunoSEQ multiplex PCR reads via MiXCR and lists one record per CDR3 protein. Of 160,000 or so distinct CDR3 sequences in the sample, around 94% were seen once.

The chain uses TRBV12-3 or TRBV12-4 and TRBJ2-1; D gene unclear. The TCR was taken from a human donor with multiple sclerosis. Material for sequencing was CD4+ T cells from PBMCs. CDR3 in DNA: TGTGCCAGCAGTTTCCTGGTGACGGATGAGCAGTTCTTC. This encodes CASSFLVTDEQFF.